This T cell receptor beta chain is drawn from a study of radiotherapy plus CTLA-4 blockade in lung cancer. Study-wide context: Objective responses arose in approximately 17% of patients, and roughly 31% experienced disease control. Study results and limitations: Expansion in blood of tumor-derived TCR clones was seen after radiotherapy plus ipilimumab.

This CDR3 comprises 16 residues. Germline lookup yields CDR1 KGHSH and CDR2 LQKENI. V dropped 5 bases and J dropped 7; count of bases not matched to a gene: 13. Of note for this clone: The target antigen is unknown.

TCRdb's copy holds only in-frame clones and misses some; the assay was immunoSEQ multiplex PCR. The repertoire holds under 45,000 clones, with more than 75% as singletons. Focal radiation was given together with CTLA-4 blockade (ipilimumab) to patients with chemo-refractory metastatic non-small-cell lung cancer. The starting material was peripheral blood, obtained from a patient treated with radiotherapy plus ipilimumab. The chain has TRBV18 and TRBJ1-2; 10 positions match TRBD1. The receptor's source is a human donor with non-small cell lung cancer that progressed on radiotherapy plus ipilimumab. The CDR3 protein is CASSTRDRGRWGGYTF. In DNA form, the CDR3 reads TGTGCCAGCTCAACCCGGGACAGGGGACGCTGGGGTGGCTACACCTTC. Full variable domain (missing parts from reference TRBV18 and TRBJ1-2): NAGVMQNPRHLVRRRGQEARLRCSPMKGHSHVYWYRQLPEEGLKFMVYLQKENIIDESGMPKERFSAEFPKEGPSILRIQQVVRGDSAAYFCASSTRDRGRWGGYTFGSGTRLTVV.